A single sample is the source of the 15 T cell receptor beta chains below, sequenced in a study of neurological immune-mediated disorders (dated by TCRdb to between 2018 and 2021). Preparation of the library involved 5' RACE. The sequencer was an Illumina HiSeq 2500. TCRdb ran its own pipeline on the public reads, namely fastp trimming at Q25 and MiXCR clone calling, and kept in-frame beta chains. Duplicate CDR3 protein sequences are folded into a single record with the most common DNA and genes. This sample gives approximately 51,000 distinct CDR3 sequences in total; over 3% of them show up just once. The top ten clones comprise 5.5% to 6% of the sample. The source material was PBMCs. The source is a middle-aged man with multiple sclerosis.

This clonotype has ten or more counts. The chain joins TRBV6-4 to TRBJ2-2; a possible D gene is TRBD2 (6 bases). This CDR3 contains 14 residues. CDR1 and CDR2 (germline): MRHNA, SNTAGT. V lost 3 bases to trimming and J lost 4 bases, with 9 bases between them. DNA of the CDR3: TGTGCCAGCAGTGAATCCGGGAGCACCGGGGAGCTGTTTTTT. Its protein product is CASSESGSTGELFF.

This clonotype was seen ten or more times. Relative to the germline gene, one junction end is altered; a read error may explain this. The CDR3 loop is CASSPGRGQLATQYF. CDR3 DNA: TGTGCTAGCAGCCCAGGACGTGGGCAGCTCGCGACCCAGTACTTC. The rearrangement links TRBV7-7 to TRBJ2-5; D not resolved. Germline lookup yields CDR1 SSHAT and CDR2 FNYEAQ (reference sequence). The CDR3 is made up of 15 amino acids.

This clonotype was observed at least ten times. The rearrangement uses TRBV15 and TRBJ2-6, with TRBD1 as a possible D gene (6 bases). This CDR3 has 16 amino acids. CDR1 and CDR2 from the germline V gene are LNHNV and YYDKDF (reference sequence). With 1 base removed from V and 3 bases from J, the gap between germline ends came to 10 bases. DNA of the CDR3: TGTGCCACCAGCAGAGCCTCAGGGGTTGGGGCCAACGTCCTGACTTTC. It encodes CATSRASGVGANVLTF.

There are many counts of this clonotype. This chain connects TRBV6-5 to TRBJ2-7, with 8 bases that match TRBD2. Germline values: CDR1 MNHEY, CDR2 SVGAGI. Germline trimming cut 8 bases from V and 1 base from J; bases unmatched to any gene: 4. The CDR3 runs 13 residues. This chain's CDR3 is CASAGGISYEQYF. CDR3 nucleotide sequence: TGTGCCAGCGCGGGGGGTATATCCTACGAGCAGTACTTC.

This clonotype has at least ten counts. The chain links TRBV9 to TRBJ2-7; TRBD2 is a possible D gene (5 bases). This CDR3 contains 15 residues. Trimming took off 0 bases at V and 0 bases at J, with 10 bases between the two ends. Germline CDR1 is SGDLS and CDR2 is YYNGEE. CDR3: CASSVVGESSYEQYF. CDR3 nucleotide sequence: TGTGCCAGCAGCGTAGTCGGGGAGTCCTCCTACGAGCAGTACTTC. The full variable domain, its missing parts supplied by reference TRBV9 and TRBJ2-7, is DSGVTQTPKHLITATGQRVTLRCSPRSGDLSVYWYQQSLDQGLQFLIQYYNGEERAKGNILERFSAQQFPDLHSELNLSSLELGDSALYFCASSVVGESSYEQYFGPGTRLTVT.

In its sample, this clonotype was seen many times. The gene calls are TRBV6-6 and TRBJ1-6; D not resolved. V was cut by 3 bases and J by 10 bases, with 13 bases left in between. Germline V gene lookup returns CDR1 MNHNY and CDR2 SVGAGI (reference sequence). The CDR3 has 14 amino acids. CDR3 region: CASSYEEGGSPLHF. DNA for the CDR3: TGTGCCAGCAGTTATGAGGAGGGCGGCTCACCCCTCCACTTT.

This clonotype has a count of ten or more. This chain connects TRBV9 to TRBJ2-7; possibly TRBD1 for D (5 bases). This CDR3 spans 14 amino acids. Trimming removed 2 bases at V and 0 bases at J, with 9 bases between. Germline V CDR1 and CDR2: SGDLS, YYNGEE. The chain's CDR3 is CASSVDGHSYEQYF. CDR3 DNA sequence: TGTGCCAGCAGCGTCGATGGACACTCCTACGAGCAGTACTTC.

The rearrangement joins TRBV3-1 to TRBJ1-6, with D unresolved. Germline CDR1 reads LGHDT; CDR2 reads YNNKEL (reference sequence). V was trimmed by 1 base and J by 7 bases, leaving 5 bases between them. The CDR3 extends over 13 amino acids. This chain's CDR3 is CASSQVSNSPLHF. In nucleotides, the CDR3 is TGTGCCAGCAGCCAAGTGTCGAATTCACCCCTCCACTTT.

This clonotype occurred many times. The rearrangement links TRBV5-5 to TRBJ2-7, with D unresolved. The germline V gene encodes CDR1 SGHKS and CDR2 YYEKEE (reference sequence). Trimming took off 3 bases at V and 0 bases at J, with 7 bases between the two ends. The CDR3 sequence is 13 residues long. Written as DNA, the CDR3 is TGTGCCAGCAGCTACGGGCCCTCCTACGAGCAGTACTTC. Protein: CASSYGPSYEQYF.

This clonotype turned up a few times. The J gene is TRBJ1-2, the V gene TRBV7-2; no firm D call. The germline V gene has CDR1 SGHTA and CDR2 FQGNSA. This CDR3 has 14 amino acids. The germline V and J ends were trimmed by 9 bases and 0 bases, with 14 bases remaining between them. This CDR3 is CASKAQVANYGYTF. The CDR3 DNA follows: TGTGCCAGTAAGGCGCAGGTAGCTAACTATGGCTACACCTTC.

The CDR3 bases are TGTGCCAGCTCGCTCCCGGGACAGGGGCGCGAGCAGTACTTC. As protein: CASSLPGQGREQYF. V gene TRBV18 combines with J gene TRBJ2-7; TRBD1 matches 10 bases. The CDR3 is made up of 14 amino acids. Germline V gene data show CDR1 as KGHSH and CDR2 as LQKENI. The V segment lost 6 bases and the J segment 6 bases; nucleotides outside the gene matches: 8. The full variable domain, rest sourced from reference TRBV18 and TRBJ2-7, is NAGVMQNPRHLVRRRGQEARLRCSPMKGHSHVYWYRQLPEEGLKFMVYLQKENIIDESGMPKERFSAEFPKEGPSILRIQQVVRGDSAAYFCASSLPGQGREQYFGPGTRLTVT.

Concerning this clonotype itself: One base away lies a much larger clone, so this may be a sequencing read error. The rearrangement uses TRBV20-1 and TRBJ1-2, with D possibly being TRBD1 (5 bases). The CDR3 spans 14 residues. Germline values: CDR1 DFQATT, CDR2 SNEGSKA (reference sequence). DNA of the CDR3: TGCAGTGCTGGCAGAGGGGATCTGAGCTATGACTACACCTTC. Translated, it gives CSAGRGDLSYDYTF.

This clonotype was counted at least ten times. V gene TRBV6-6 combines with J gene TRBJ1-6; D unresolved. V dropped 2 bases and J dropped 7 bases, with 15 bases sitting between them. Germline-derived CDR1 and CDR2 are MNHNY and SVGAGI (reference sequence). The CDR3 is 16 amino acids. The CDR3 nucleotides are TGTGCCAGCAGTTACCGGGGAGGAGACCGCAATTCACCCCTCCACTTT. Translated, it gives CASSYRGGDRNSPLHF.

The V call is TRBV20-1, the J call TRBJ1-4; 7 nucleotides line up with TRBD1. The junction had 6 bases not matched to a gene; V was cut back by 4 bases and J by 7 bases. This CDR3 comprises 13 residues. CDR1 is DFQATT, CDR2 SNEGSKA, per germline (reference sequence). CDR3 loop: CSAKDRDIEKLFF. CDR3 coding DNA: TGCAGTGCTAAAGACAGGGATATTGAAAAACTGTTTTTT.

This clonotype was seen repeatedly, ten times or more. This chain links TRBV11-2 with TRBJ2-6, with TRBD2 as a possible D gene (6 bases). CDR3 length equals 16 residues. Trimming removed 0 bases at V and 3 bases at J, with 9 bases between. The germline V gene has CDR1 SGHAT and CDR2 FQNNGV. The chain's CDR3 is CASSLDGGRGANVLTF. CDR3 sequence (DNA): TGTGCCAGCAGCTTAGATGGAGGGCGTGGGGCCAACGTCCTGACTTTC.